The sequence of this T cell receptor (beta chain) was determined in a study of response to subunit inactivated influenza vaccine. TCRdb re-called the RT-PCR reads with MiXCR, one entry per CDR3 protein. The repertoire holds approximately 310,000 distinct CDR3 sequences, 21% seen once, with around 9.6% in the top ten. Trimming removed 4 bases at V and 0 bases at J, with 15 bases between. CDR1 is SGHTA and CDR2 is FQGNSA in the germline V gene. The CDR3 covers 16 residues. The TCR sequence derives from a man between 50 and 69 years old who received an inactivated influenza vaccine. This sample comprised PBMCs from blood, obtained 21 months after vaccination. J is TRBJ1-1 and V is TRBV7-2, with TRBD1 as a possible D gene (6 bases). The CDR3 spells CASSSGTTTLNTEAFF. For the CDR3, the DNA is TGTGCCAGCAGCTCCGGGACAACCACCCTGAACACTGAAGCTTTCTTT.